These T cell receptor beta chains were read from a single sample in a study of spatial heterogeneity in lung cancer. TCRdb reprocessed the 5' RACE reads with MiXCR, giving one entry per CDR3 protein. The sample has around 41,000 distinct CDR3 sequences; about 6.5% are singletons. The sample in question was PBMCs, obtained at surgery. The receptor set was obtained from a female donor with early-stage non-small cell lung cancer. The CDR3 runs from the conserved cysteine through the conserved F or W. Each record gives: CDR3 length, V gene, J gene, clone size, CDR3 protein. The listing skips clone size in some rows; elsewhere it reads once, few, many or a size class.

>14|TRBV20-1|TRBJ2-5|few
CSANSGANQETQYF
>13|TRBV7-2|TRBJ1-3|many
CASSPFSGNTIYF
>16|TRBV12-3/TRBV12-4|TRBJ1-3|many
CASSFRGAGLGNTIYF
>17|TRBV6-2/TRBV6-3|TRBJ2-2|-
CASTYPPRGARTGELFF
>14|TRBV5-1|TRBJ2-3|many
CASSLVPGRDTQYF
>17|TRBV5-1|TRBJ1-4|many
CASSWRTGDATNEKLFF
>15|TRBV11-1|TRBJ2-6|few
CASSYKSSGANVLTF
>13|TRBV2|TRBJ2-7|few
CASMERGSYEQYF
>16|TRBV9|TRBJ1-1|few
CASSVGPAGGETEAFF
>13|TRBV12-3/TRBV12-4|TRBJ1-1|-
CASSFPFITEAFF
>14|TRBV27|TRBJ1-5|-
CASSLNPLSQPQHF
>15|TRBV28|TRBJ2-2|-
CASRGGGTNTGELFF
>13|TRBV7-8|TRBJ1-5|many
CASNSLGRQPQHF
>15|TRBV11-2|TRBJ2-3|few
CASSSQRGGTDTQYF
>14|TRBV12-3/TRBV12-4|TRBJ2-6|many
CASSQFSGANVLTF
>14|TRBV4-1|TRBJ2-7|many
CASSQDSGTLEQYF
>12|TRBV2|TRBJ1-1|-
CASGVGDTEAFF
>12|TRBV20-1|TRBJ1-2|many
CSARPFGTGYTF
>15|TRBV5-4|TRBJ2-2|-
CASSLWQSNTGELFF
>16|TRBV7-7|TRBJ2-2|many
CASSPPGGINTGELFF
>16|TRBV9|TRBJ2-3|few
CASSLSVGLEQDTQYF
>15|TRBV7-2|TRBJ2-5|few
CASSWMGGGEETQYF
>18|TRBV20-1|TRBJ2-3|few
CSALNRGTSGGRTDTQYF
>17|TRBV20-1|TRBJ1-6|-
CSARDAGSSSYNSPLHF
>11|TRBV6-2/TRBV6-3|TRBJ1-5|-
CASSQRGPQHF
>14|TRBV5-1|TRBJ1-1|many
CASSADRGTTEAFF
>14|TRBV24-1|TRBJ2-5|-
CATSGTGLQETQYF
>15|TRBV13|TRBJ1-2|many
CASSPQRGDWEGYTF
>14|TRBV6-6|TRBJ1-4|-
CASSDRGAGEKLFF
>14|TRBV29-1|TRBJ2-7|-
CSVDRLQGSYEQYF
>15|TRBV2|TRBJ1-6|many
CASSVTAGEGSPLHF
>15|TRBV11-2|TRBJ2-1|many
CASSTTSGAYNEQFF
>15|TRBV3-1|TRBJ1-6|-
CASSQEVGQYSPLHF
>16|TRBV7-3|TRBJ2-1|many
CASSPLDREGINEQFF
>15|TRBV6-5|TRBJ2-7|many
CASSPGTSGAREQYF
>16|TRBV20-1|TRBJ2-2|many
CSASPGTGGKTGELFF
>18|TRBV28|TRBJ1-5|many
CASSLGVLRQGPYQPQHF
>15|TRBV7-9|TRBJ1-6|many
CASSFVGTSNSPLHF
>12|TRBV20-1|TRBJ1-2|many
CSEQSLNYGYTF
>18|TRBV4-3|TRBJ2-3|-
CASSQDRTDAINTDTQYF
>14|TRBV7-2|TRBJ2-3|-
CASSFRQGPDTQYF
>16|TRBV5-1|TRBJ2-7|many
CASSSQQGSPSYEQYF
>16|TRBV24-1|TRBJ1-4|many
CATTASGEGANEKLFF
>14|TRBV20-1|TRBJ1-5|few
CSARPKGGYQPQHF
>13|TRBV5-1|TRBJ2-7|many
CASSLTETYEQYF
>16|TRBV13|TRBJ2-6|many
CASSLGQGKGANVLTF
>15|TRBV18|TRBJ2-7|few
CASSPAGDRSYEQYF
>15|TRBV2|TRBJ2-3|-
CASSEGTASTDTQYF
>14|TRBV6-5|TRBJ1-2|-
CASSLTGPQNGYTF
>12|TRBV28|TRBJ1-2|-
CASSLRLYGYTF
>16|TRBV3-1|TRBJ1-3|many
CASSVRTASSGNTIYF
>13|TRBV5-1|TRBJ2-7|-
CASSFSRTYEQYF